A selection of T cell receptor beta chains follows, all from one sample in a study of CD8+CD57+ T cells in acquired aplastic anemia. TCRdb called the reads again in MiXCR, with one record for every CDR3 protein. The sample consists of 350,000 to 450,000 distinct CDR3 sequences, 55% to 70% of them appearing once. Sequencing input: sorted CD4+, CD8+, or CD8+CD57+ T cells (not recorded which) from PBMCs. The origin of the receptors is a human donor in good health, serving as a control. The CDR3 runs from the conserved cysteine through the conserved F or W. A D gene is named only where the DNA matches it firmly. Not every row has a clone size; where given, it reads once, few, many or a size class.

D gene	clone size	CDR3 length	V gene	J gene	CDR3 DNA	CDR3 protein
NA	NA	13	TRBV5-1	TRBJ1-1	TGTGCCAGCAGGAGAGTGGAGACCACTGAAGCTTTCTTT	CASRRVETTEAFF
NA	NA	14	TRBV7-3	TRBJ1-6	TGTGCCAGCAGCCCAATCGGACTAGCGCCTACCGGGGAGTTT	CASSPIGLAPTGEF
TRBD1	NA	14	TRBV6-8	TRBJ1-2	TGTGCCAACCCGCAGGGACAGGGCCCCGATGGCTACACCTTC	CANPQGQGPDGYTF
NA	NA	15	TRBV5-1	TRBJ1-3	TGCGCCAGCAGCTTGGGTCAGAACAATGAAAACACCATATATTTT	CASSLGQNNENTIYF
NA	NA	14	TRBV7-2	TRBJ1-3	TGTGCCAGCAGCCACCTAAGTGGGGAATACACCATATATTTT	CASSHLSGEYTIYF
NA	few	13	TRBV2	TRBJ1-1	TGTGCCAGCAGAGAGGCAGGGGCGACTGAAGCTTTCTTT	CASREAGATEAFF
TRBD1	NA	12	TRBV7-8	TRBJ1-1	TGTGCCAGCCAGGACAGGGGAGATGAAGCTTTCTTT	CASQDRGDEAFF
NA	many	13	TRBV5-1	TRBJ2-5	TGCGCCAGCAGCCCGGGATCACAAGAGACCCAGTACTTC	CASSPGSQETQYF
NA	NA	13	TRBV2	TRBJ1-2	TGTGCCAGCAGTTGGTCCGGGGGTAATGGCTACACCTTC	CASSWSGGNGYTF
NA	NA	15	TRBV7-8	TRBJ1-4	TGTGCCAGTAGTGCCATAGCGGGGGGCTACGAGCAGTACTTTTTT	CASSAIAGGYEQYFF
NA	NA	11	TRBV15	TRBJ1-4	TGTGCCACCCTTTACGCGGAAAAACTGTTTTTT	CATLYAEKLFF
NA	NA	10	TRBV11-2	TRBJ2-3	TGTGCCACGGGAGAAGTGACGCAGTATTTT	CATGEVTQYF
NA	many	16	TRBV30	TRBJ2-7	TGTGCCTGGAGTCCGTCACTAGGCGGACTCTCCTACGAGCAGTACTTC	CAWSPSLGGLSYEQYF
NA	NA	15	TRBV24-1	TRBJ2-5	TGTGCCACCAGTGATTTGCGAGGGGATGTGGCGACTAAGTACTTT	CATSDLRGDVATKYF
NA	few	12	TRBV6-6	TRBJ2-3	TGTGCCAGCAGTTACGGGCCGGATACGCAGTATTTT	CASSYGPDTQYF
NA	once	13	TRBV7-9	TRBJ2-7	TGTGCCACCTCCCCAGACCAGGGGTGCGAGCATGAGTTC	CATSPDQGCEHEF
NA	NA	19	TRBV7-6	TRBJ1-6	TGTGCCAGCAGCTTAGTTGTTGGGCAGGGAGACTCCTATAATTCACCCCTCCACTTT	CASSLVVGQGDSYNSPLHF
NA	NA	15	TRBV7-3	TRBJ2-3	TGTGCCAGCAGTCCCGAAGGGGGGATTAGAAAACCCAGTTATTTT	CASSPEGGIRKPSYF
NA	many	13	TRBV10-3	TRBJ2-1	TGTGCCATCATGGACTACGCTTCCGGTGAGCAGTTCTTC	CAIMDYASGEQFF
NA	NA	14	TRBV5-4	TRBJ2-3	TGTGCCAGCAGCGCCCGGGGGTACACAGATACGCAGTATTTT	CASSARGYTDTQYF
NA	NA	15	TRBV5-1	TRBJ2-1	TGTGCCAGCAGGATCGCGCCGCCGGCGGACCGGGGGCAGTTCTTC	CASRIAPPADRGQFF
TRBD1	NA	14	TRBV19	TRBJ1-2	TGTGCCAGTAGTATAGGGACAGGGAACTATGGCTACACCTTC	CASSIGTGNYGYTF
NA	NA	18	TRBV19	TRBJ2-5	TGTGCCAGTAGTATTGGGGGTCAGGGAGAGGGACTCCAAGAGACCCAGTACTTC	CASSIGGQGEGLQETQYF
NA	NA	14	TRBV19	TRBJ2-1	TGTGCCAGTAGAAAGGAGAGCGGAGGTTACGAGCAGTTCTTC	CASRKESGGYEQFF
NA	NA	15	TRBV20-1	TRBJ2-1	TGCAGTGCGGGAGCACGGGTAGCGGCGAATACTGAGCAGTTCTTC	CSAGARVAANTEQFF
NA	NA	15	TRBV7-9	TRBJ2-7	TGTGCCAGCAGCTCCAAGGGCAGACTGGGTGGTGAGCAGTACTTC	CASSSKGRLGGEQYF
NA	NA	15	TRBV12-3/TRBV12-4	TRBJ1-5	TGTGCCAGCAGCCCGTCAGGGGTCAGCAATCAGCCCCAGCATTTT	CASSPSGVSNQPQHF
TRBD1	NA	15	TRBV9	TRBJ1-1	TGTGCCAGCAGAGAAGATGGACAGGCGAACACTGAAGCTTTCTTT	CASREDGQANTEAFF
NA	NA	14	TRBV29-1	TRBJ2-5	TGCAGCGTTGAATCCGATCCTTGGAGCGAGACCCAGTACTTC	CSVESDPWSETQYF
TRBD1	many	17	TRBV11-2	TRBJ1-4	TGTGCCAGCAGCGGGGGACAGGGGGTTGCAACTAATGAAAAACTGTTTTTT	CASSGGQGVATNEKLFF
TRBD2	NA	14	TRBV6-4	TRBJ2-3	TGTGCCAGCAGTGCGGCGGGGGGGGCAGATACGCAGTATTTT	CASSAAGGADTQYF
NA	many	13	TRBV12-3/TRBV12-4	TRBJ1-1	TGTGCCAGCAGTTTAGCGGTGAGGTCTGAAGCTTTCTTT	CASSLAVRSEAFF
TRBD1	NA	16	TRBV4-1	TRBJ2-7	TGCGCCAGCAGCGAGCCTGGACAGGGGGTGGGGTACGAGCAGCACTTC	CASSEPGQGVGYEQHF
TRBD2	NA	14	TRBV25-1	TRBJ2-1	TGTGCCAGCAGTGTAATAGCGGGAGGGGGTGAGCAGTTCTTC	CASSVIAGGGEQFF
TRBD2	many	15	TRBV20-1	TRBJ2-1	TGCAGTGCCAAAACCGGGCGGGGGGTATACAATGAGCAGTTCTTC	CSAKTGRGVYNEQFF
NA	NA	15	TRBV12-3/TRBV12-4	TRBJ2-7	TGTGCCAGCAGCTGGGATACCCTGGGCGGCTACGAGCAGTACTTC	CASSWDTLGGYEQYF
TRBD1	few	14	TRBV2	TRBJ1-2	TGTGCCAGCAGCAAGGACAGGGGGAACTATGGCTACACCTTC	CASSKDRGNYGYTF
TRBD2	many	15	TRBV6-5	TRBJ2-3	TGTGCCAGCAGTTTAGCGGGGGGGCCCGGTGATACGCAGTATTTT	CASSLAGGPGDTQYF
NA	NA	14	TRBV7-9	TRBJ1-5	TGTGCCAGCCAACGGGGAGTCCCTAATCAGCCCCAGCATTTT	CASQRGVPNQPQHF
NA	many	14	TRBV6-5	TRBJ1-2	TGTGCCAGCCGCAGGGCCGAAGCTAACTATGGCTACACCTTC	CASRRAEANYGYTF
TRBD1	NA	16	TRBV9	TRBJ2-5	TGTGCCAGCAGCGTCGGGACAGGGGATTTTGTGGAGACCCAGTACTTC	CASSVGTGDFVETQYF
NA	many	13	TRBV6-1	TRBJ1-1	TGTGCCAGCAGTGAAGCGGCTAAAAGTGAAGCTTTCTTT	CASSEAAKSEAFF
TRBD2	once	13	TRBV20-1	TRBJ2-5	TGCAGTGCTAGAGATAGCGGGGAAGAGACCCAGTACTTC	CSARDSGEETQYF
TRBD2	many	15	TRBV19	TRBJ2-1	TGTGCCAGTTTGCCTAGCGGAATGATCGGGGGTGAGCAGTTCTTC	CASLPSGMIGGEQFF
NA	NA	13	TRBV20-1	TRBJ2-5	TGCAGTGCTAAGAGCGATTACGGAGAGTCCCAGTACTTC	CSAKSDYGESQYF
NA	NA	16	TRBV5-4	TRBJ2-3	TGTGCCAGCAGCGAGGACCCTCCGGGCATCACAGATACGCAGTATTTT	CASSEDPPGITDTQYF
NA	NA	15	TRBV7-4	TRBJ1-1	TGTGCCAGCAAACAACGGAGTGGAATGAACACTGAAGCTTTCTTT	CASKQRSGMNTEAFF
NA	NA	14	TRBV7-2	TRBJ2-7	TGTGCCAGCAGCCCTAGCAGCGGCCACGTGAACACTGAATTC	CASSPSSGHVNTEF